These T cell receptor beta chains were read from a single sample in a study of T cells in Graves' hyperthyroidism and ophthalmopathy. TCRdb re-called the multiplex PCR reads through MiXCR, storing one row per CDR3 protein. The repertoire holds hundreds of thousands of distinct CDR3 sequences, with approximately 14% as singletons. What was sequenced was blood. These receptors all stem from a woman between 18 and 29 years old with Graves' hyperthyroidism. The CDR3 runs from the conserved cysteine through the conserved F or W. Fields, in order: V gene, J gene, CDR3 length, CDR3 protein.

>TRBV5-1|TRBJ2-5|12
CASSFLQETQYF
>TRBV7-8|TRBJ2-7|16
CASSTGLAGEKYEQYF
>TRBV2|TRBJ2-2|14
CASKADTNTGELFF
>TRBV6-1|TRBJ2-1|16
CASSFYGTSGDNEQFF
>TRBV27|TRBJ2-1|15
CASSLSASNFNEQFF
>TRBV10-1|TRBJ2-7|14
CASSGSGHPYEQYF
>TRBV2|TRBJ2-1|15
CASIRGGGVINEQFF
>TRBV20-1|TRBJ2-6|16
CSASAGLDSGANVLTF
>TRBV7-9|TRBJ1-1|15
CASSLQGGVGTEAFF
>TRBV6-4|TRBJ1-5|17
CASSDSLGGRSNQPQHF
>TRBV18|TRBJ2-7|16
CASSQSTGTALGEQYF
>TRBV7-2|TRBJ2-5|14
CASIPSGLFVPQYF
>TRBV20-1|TRBJ1-4|14
CSARATAFNEKLFF
>TRBV19|TRBJ1-2|13
CASKGQGLYGYTF
>TRBV5-1|TRBJ2-5|14
CASSGSSTQETQYF
>TRBV7-3|TRBJ2-2|16
CASSSDIALGTGELFF
>TRBV20-1|TRBJ1-1|12
CSASMQGGGAFF
>TRBV29-1|TRBJ1-1|16
CSVPPGRGRLNTEAFF
>TRBV28|TRBJ1-4|12
CASSLGNEKLFF
>TRBV20-1|TRBJ1-6|14
CSAEGGDSRSPLHF
>TRBV6-1|TRBJ2-7|17
CASRPYLAGISSYEQYF
>TRBV18|TRBJ2-1|14
CASSPRQEYNEQFF
>TRBV20-1|TRBJ1-6|14
CSAPLGRGDSPLHF
>TRBV7-3|TRBJ2-5|13
CASSLDREETQYF
>TRBV13|TRBJ2-3|15
CASSGGKGAMVTQYF
>TRBV2|TRBJ2-5|15
CASSASGNWGETQYF
>TRBV5-5|TRBJ2-3|18
CASSLSASGGTSTDTQYF
>TRBV7-8|TRBJ2-2|18
CASSLAGDRGLGTGELFF
>TRBV6-1|TRBJ2-1|17
CASSEGIWGGPYNEQFF
>TRBV2|TRBJ2-7|14
CASRLTSGNYEQYF
>TRBV7-2|TRBJ2-1|12
CASSLPRKGWFF
>TRBV12-3/TRBV12-4|TRBJ1-3|13
CASRIASGNTIYF
>TRBV11-1|TRBJ2-5|12
CASSFLGETQHF
>TRBV10-3|TRBJ1-5|15
CAISESRDSNQPQHF
>TRBV20-1|TRBJ2-7|13
CSAGDRAQGEQYF
>TRBV28|TRBJ2-2|15
CASSRTGANTGELFF
>TRBV20-1|TRBJ2-3|11
CSATGLAGRYF
>TRBV5-6|TRBJ2-1|15
CASSWARTGSNEQFF
>TRBV12-3/TRBV12-4|TRBJ2-5|17
CASSRWTSGRYQETQYF
>TRBV20-1|TRBJ2-3|13
CSARSRETDTQYF
>TRBV12-5|TRBJ1-5|16
CASGWGTRGRNQPQHF
>TRBV4-1|TRBJ1-6|17
CASSQATRVSENSPLHF
>TRBV30|TRBJ2-7|11
CAWSVAREQYF
>TRBV5-5|TRBJ2-5|15
CASSPPSGVRETQYF
>TRBV6-1|TRBJ1-3|16
CAGSVRPGLAGNTIYF
>TRBV14|TRBJ1-2|15
CASSQVEGFNYGYTF
>TRBV20-1|TRBJ2-7|12
CSASDRGYEQYF